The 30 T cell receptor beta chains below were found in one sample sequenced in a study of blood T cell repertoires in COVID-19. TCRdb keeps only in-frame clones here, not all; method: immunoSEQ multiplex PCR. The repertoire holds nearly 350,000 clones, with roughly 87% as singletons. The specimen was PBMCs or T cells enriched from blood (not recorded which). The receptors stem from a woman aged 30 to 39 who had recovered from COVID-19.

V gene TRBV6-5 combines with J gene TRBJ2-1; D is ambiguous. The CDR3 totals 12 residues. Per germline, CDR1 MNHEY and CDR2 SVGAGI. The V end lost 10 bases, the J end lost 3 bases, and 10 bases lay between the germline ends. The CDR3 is CATFTGYNEQFF. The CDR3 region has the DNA TGTGCCACCTTTACGGGCTACAATGAGCAGTTCTTC.

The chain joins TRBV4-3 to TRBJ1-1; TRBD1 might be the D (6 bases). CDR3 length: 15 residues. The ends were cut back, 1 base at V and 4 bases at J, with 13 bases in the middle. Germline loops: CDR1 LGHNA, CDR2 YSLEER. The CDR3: CASSQAWGGPTEAFF. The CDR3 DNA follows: TGCGCCAGCAGCCAAGCCTGGGGGGGGCCCACTGAAGCTTTCTTT.

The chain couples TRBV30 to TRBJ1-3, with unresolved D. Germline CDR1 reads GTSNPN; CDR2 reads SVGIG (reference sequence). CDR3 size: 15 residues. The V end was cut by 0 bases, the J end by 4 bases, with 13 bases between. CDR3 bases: TGTGCCTGGAGTGTAGGAGGGCTAGGAGGAAACACCATATATTTT. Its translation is CAWSVGGLGGNTIYF.

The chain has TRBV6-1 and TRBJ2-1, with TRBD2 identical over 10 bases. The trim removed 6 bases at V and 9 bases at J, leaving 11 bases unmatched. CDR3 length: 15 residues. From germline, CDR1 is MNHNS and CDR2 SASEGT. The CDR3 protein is CASREPGLAHVEQFF. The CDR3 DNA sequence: TGTGCCAGCAGGGAACCGGGACTAGCGCATGTTGAGCAGTTCTTC.

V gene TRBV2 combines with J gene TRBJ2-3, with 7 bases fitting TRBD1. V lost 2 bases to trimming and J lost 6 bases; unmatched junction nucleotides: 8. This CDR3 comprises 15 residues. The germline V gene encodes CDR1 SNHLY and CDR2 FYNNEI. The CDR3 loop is CASSESVRGSDTQYF. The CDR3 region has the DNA TGTGCCAGCAGTGAAAGCGTCAGGGGGTCCGATACGCAGTATTTT.

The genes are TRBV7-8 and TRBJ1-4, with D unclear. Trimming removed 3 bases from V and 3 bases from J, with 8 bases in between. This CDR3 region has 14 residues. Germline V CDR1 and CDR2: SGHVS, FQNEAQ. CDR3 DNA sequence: TGTGCCAGCAGCTTCCCGGGAGCTAATGAAAAACTGTTTTTT. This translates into CASSFPGANEKLFF.

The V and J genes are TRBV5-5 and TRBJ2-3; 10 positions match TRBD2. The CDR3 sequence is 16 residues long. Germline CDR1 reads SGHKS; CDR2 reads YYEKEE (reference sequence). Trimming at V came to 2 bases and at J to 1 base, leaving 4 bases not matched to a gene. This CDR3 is CASSFSSGGRTDTQYF. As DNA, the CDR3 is TGTGCCAGCAGCTTCTCTAGCGGGGGACGCACAGATACGCAGTATTTT.

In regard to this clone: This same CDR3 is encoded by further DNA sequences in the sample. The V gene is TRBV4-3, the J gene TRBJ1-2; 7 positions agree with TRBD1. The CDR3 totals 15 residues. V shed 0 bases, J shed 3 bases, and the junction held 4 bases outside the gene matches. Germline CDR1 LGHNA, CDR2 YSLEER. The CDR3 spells CASSQEGRGDYGYTF. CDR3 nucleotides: TGCGCCAGCAGCCAAGAGGGCAGGGGGGACTATGGCTACACCTTC.

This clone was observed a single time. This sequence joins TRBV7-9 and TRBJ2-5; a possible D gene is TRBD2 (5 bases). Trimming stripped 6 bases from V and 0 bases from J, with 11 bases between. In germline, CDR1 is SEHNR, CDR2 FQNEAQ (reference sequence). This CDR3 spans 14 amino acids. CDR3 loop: CASSSTTHQETQYF. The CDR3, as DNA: TGTGCCAGCAGTTCGACTACCCACCAAGAGACCCAGTACTTC.

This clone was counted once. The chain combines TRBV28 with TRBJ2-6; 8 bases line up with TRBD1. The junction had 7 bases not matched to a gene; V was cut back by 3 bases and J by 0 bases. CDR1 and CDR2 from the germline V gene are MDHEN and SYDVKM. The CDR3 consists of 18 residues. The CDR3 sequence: CASSFSGTGLSGANVLTF. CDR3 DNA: TGTGCCAGCAGTTTTTCAGGGACAGGCCTCTCTGGGGCCAACGTCCTGACTTTC.

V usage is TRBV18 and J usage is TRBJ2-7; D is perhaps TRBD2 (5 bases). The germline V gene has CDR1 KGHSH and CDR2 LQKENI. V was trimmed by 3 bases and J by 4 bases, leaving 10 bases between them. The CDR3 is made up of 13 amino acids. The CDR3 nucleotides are TGTGCCAGCTCACCCCGGCGAGGGTACGAGCAGTACTTC. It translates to CASSPRRGYEQYF.

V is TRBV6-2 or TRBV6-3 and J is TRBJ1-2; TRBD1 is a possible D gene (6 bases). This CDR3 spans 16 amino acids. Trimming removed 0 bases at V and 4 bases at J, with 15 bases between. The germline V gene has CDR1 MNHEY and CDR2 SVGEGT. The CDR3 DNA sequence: TGTGCCAGCAGTTACTCGGACCCAGGGGCGGGCTATGGCTACACCTTC. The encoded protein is CASSYSDPGAGYGYTF.

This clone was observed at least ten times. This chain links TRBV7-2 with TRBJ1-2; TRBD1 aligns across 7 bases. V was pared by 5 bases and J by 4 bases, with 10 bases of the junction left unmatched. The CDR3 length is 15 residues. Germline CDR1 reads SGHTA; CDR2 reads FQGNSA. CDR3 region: CASSANRGVGYGYTF. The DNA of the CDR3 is TGTGCCAGCAGCGCTAACAGGGGCGTGGGCTATGGCTACACCTTC.

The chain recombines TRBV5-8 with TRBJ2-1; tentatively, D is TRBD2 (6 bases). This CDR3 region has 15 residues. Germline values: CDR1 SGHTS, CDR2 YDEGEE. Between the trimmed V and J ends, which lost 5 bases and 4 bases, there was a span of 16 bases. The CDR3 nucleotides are TGTGCCAGCAGGAATTGGTCCGCGGGATACAATGAGCAGTTCTTC. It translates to CASRNWSAGYNEQFF.

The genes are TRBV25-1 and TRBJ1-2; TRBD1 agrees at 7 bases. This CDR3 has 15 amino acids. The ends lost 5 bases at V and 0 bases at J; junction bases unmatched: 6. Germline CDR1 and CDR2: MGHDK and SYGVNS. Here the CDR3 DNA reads TGTGCCAGCAGTCCGCGGGACAGACCTAACTATGGCTACACCTTC. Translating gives CASSPRDRPNYGYTF.

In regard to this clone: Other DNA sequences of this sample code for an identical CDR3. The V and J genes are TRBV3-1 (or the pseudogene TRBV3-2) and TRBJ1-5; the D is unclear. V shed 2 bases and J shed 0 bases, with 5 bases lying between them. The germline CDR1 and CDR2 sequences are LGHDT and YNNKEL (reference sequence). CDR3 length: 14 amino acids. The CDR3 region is CASSQSYSNQPQHF. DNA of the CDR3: TGTGCCAGCAGCCAATCCTATAGCAATCAGCCCCAGCATTTT.

CDR3 nucleotides: TGTGCCAGCAGTCCCACACAGGGGTACACCATATATTTT. Translated: CASSPTQGYTIYF. J is TRBJ1-3 and V is TRBV6-5, with 7 bases aligning to TRBD1. This CDR3 has 13 residues. V lost 5 bases and J lost 8; bases outside the gene matches: 6. Germline V CDR1 and CDR2: MNHEY, SVGAGI.

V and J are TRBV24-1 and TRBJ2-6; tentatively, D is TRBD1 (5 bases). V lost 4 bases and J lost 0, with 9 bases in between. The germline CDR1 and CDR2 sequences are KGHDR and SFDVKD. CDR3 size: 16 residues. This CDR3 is CATSDPDISGANVLTF. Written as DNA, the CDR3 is TGTGCCACCAGTGACCCGGACATCTCTGGGGCCAACGTCCTGACTTTC.

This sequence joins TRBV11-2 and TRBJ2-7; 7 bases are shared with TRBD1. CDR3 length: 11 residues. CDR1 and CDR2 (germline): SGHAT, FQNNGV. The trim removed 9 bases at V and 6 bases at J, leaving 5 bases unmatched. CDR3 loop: CASLTGIEQYF. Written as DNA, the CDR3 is TGTGCCAGTTTGACAGGGATCGAGCAGTACTTC. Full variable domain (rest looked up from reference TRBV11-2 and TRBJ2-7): EAGVAQSPRYKIIEKRQSVAFWCNPISGHATLYWYQQILGQGPKLLIQFQNNGVVDDSQLPKDRFSAERLKGVDSTLKIQPAKLEDSAVYLCASLTGIEQYFGPGTRLTVT.

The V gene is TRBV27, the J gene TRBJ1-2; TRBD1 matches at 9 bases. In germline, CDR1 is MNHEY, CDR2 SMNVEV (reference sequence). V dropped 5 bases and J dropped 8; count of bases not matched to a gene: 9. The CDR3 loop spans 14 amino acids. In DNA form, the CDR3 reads TGTGCCAGCAGTGGGACAGGGAAAAGTTACGGCTACACCTTC. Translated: CASSGTGKSYGYTF.

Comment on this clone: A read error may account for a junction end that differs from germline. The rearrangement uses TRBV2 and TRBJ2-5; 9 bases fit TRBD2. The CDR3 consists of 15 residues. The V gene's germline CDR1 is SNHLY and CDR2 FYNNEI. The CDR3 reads CARSGGGGRAETQYF. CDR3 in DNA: TGTGCCCGCAGTGGCGGGGGGGGGCGCGCAGAGACCCAGTACTTC.

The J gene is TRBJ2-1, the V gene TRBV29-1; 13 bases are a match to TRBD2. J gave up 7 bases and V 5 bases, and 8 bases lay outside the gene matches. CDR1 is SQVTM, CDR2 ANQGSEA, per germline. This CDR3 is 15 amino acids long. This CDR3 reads CSVPRLAGGGNEQFF. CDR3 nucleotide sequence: TGCAGCGTTCCACGACTAGCGGGGGGAGGTAATGAGCAGTTCTTC.

The CDR3: CASSSTGYWGEAFF. DNA of the CDR3: TGTGCCAGCAGCTCGACAGGGTATTGGGGTGAAGCTTTCTTT. The chain employs TRBV7-2 and TRBJ1-1, with 7 positions matching TRBD1. The ends lost 4 bases at V and 7 bases at J; junction bases unmatched: 9. This CDR3 is built from 14 residues. Germline V gene lookup returns CDR1 SGHTA and CDR2 FQGNSA. Looking up the rest from reference TRBV7-2 and TRBJ1-1 gives the full variable domain: GAGVSQSPSNKVTEKGKDVELRCDPISGHTALYWYRQSLGQGLEFLIYFQGNSAPDKSGLPSDRFSAERTGGSVSTLTIQRTQQEDSAVYLCASSSTGYWGEAFFGQGTRLTVV.

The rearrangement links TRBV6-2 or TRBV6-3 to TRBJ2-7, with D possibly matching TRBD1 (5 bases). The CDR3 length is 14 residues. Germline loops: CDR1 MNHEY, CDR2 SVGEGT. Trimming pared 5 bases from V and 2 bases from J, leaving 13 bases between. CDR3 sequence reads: CASSRSGIPYEQYF. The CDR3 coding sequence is TGTGCCAGCAGTCGATCAGGGATTCCCTACGAGCAGTACTTC.

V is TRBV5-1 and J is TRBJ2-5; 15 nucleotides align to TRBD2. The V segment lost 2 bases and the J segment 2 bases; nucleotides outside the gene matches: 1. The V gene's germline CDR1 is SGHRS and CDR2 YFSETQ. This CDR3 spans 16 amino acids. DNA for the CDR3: TGCGCCAGCAGCTTCGGACTAGCGGGGGGGCAAGAGACCCAGTACTTC. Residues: CASSFGLAGGQETQYF.

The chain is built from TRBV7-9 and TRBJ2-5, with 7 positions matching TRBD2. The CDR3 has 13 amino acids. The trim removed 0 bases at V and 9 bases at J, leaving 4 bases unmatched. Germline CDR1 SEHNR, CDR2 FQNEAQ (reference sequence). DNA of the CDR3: TGTGCCAGCAGCTTAGCCCCGAGCGGGGCCCAGTACTTC. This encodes CASSLAPSGAQYF.

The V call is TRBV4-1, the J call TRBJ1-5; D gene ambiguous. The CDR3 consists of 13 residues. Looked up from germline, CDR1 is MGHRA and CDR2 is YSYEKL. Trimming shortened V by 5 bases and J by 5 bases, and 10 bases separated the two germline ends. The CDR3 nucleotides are TGCGCCAGCAGCTCGGGTACTCATCAGCCCCAGCATTTT. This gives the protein CASSSGTHQPQHF.

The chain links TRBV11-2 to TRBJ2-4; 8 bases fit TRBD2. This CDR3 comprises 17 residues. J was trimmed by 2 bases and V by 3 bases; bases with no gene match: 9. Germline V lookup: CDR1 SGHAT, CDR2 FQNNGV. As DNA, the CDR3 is TGTGCCAGCAGCTTGGGTCTAGCGGGTCTTACCAAAAACATTCAGTACTTC. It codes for CASSLGLAGLTKNIQYF. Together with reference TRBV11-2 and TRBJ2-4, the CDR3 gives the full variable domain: EAGVAQSPRYKIIEKRQSVAFWCNPISGHATLYWYQQILGQGPKLLIQFQNNGVVDDSQLPKDRFSAERLKGVDSTLKIQPAKLEDSAVYLCASSLGLAGLTKNIQYFGAGTRLSVL.

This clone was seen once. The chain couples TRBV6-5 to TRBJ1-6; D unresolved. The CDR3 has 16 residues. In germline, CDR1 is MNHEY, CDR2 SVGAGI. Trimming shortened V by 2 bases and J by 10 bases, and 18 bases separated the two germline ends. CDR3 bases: TGTGCCAGCAGTTACAGGAGCCCCCTCGGTGGCTCACCCCTCCACTTT. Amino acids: CASSYRSPLGGSPLHF.

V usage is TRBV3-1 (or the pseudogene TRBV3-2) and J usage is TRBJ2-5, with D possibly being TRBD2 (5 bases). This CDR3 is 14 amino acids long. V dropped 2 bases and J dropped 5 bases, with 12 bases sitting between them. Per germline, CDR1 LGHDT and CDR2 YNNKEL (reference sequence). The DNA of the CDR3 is TGTGCCAGCAGCCAACTAGGCGGGTCGGAGACCCAGTACTTC. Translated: CASSQLGGSETQYF.